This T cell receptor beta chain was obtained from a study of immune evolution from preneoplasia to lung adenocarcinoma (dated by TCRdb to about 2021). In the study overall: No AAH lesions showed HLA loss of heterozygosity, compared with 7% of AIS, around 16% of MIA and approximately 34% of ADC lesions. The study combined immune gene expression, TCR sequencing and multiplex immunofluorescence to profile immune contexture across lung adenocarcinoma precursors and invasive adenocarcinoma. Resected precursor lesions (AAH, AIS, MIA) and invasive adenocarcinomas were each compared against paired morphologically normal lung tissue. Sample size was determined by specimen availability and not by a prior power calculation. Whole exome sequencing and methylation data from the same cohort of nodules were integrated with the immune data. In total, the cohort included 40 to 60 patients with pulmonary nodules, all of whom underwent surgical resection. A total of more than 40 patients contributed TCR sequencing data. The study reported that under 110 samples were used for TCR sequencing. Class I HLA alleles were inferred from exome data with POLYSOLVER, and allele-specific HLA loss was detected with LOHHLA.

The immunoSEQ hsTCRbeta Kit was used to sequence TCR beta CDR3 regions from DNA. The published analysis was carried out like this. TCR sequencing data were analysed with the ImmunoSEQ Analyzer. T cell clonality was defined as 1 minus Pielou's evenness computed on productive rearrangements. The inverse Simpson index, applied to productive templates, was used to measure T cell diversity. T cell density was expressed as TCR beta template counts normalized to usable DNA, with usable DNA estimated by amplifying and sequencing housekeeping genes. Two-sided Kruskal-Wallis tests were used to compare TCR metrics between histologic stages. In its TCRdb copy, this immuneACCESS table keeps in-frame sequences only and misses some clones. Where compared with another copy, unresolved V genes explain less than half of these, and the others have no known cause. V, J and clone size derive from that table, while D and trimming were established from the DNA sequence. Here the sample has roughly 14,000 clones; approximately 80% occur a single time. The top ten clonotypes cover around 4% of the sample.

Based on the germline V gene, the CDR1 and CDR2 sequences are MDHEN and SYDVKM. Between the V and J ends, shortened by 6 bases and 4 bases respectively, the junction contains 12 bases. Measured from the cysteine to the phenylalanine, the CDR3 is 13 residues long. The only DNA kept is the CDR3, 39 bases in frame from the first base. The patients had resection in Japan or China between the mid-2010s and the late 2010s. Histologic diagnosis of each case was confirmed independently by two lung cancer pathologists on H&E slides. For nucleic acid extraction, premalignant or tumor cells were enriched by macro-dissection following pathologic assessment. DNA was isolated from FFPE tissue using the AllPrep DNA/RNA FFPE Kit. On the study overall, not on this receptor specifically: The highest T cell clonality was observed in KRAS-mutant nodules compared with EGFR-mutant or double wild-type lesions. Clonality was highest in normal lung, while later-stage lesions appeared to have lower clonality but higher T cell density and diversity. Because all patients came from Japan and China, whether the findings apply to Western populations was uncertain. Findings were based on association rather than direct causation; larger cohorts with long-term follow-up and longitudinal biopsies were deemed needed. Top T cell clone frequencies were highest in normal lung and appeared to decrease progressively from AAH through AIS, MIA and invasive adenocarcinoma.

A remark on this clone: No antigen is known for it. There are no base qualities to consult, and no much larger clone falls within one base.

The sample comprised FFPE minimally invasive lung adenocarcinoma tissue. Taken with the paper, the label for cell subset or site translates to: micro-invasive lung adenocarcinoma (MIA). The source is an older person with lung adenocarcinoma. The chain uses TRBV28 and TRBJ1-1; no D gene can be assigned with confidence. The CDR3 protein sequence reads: CASRLPVVTEAFF. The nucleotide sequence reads TGTGCCAGCAGACTCCCGGTGGTCACTGAAGCTTTCTTT. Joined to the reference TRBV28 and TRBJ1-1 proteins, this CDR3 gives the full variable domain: DVKVTQSSRYLVKRTGEKVFLECVQDMDHENMFWYRQDPGLGLRLIYFSYDVKMKEKGDIPEGYSVSREKKERFSLILESASTNQTSMYLCASRLPVVTEAFFGQGTRLTVV.